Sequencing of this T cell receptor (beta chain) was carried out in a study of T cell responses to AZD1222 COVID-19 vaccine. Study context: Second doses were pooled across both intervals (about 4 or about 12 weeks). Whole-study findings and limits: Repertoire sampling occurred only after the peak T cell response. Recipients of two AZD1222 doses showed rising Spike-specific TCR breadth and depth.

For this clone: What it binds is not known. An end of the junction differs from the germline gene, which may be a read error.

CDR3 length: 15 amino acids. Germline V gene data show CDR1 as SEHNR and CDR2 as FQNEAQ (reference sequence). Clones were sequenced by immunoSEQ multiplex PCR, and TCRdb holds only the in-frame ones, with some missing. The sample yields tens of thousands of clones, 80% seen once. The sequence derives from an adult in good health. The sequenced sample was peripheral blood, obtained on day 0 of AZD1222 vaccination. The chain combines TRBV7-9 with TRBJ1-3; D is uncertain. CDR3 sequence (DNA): TGTGCCAGCAACTTATCCCCCCTTGCAGGAAACACCATATATTTT. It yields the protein CASNLSPLAGNTIYF.